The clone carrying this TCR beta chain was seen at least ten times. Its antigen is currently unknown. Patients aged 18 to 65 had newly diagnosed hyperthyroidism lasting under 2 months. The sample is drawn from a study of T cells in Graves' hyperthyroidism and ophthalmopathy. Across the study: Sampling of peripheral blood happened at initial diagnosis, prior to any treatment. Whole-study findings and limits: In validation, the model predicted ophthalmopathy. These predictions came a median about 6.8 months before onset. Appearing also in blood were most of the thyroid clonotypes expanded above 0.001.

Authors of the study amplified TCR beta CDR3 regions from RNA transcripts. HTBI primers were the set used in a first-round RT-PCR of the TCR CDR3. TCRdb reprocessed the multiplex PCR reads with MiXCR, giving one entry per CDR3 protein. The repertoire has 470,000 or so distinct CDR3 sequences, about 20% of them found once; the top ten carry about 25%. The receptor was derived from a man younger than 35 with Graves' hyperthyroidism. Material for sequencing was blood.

CDR3 sequence: CASSFLGLINTGELFF. The DNA of the CDR3 is TGTGCCAGCAGTTTTCTCGGACTCATCAACACCGGGGAGCTGTTTTTT. The rearrangement links TRBV28 to TRBJ2-2; perhaps TRBD2 as D (5 bases). Germline V gene sequence: CDR1 MDHEN, CDR2 SYDVKM. This CDR3 comprises 16 residues. The ends were cut back, 3 bases at V and 2 bases at J, with 13 bases in the middle.